This T cell receptor beta chain was observed in a study of T cell responses to AZD1222 COVID-19 vaccine. Some clones are missing from TCRdb's copy, which holds only in-frame ones; the method was immunoSEQ multiplex PCR. The repertoire holds about 100,000 clones, with roughly 90% as singletons. This clone was seen a few times. Its antigen is not known. CDR1 is SGHNT and CDR2 is YYREEE in the germline V gene (reference sequence). The CDR3 length is 12 residues. V was shortened by 1 base and J by 12 bases, with 11 bases between the two germline ends. The study, taken as a whole, reports: Clonal diversity was possibly underestimated, and the donors were mostly white British, with more females.

The TCR sequence derives from an adult in good health. The chain joins TRBV5-4 to TRBJ2-1; D remains unclear. The material sequenced was peripheral blood, taken on day 0 of AZD1222 vaccination. CDR3 loop: CASSLTPLSQFF. In DNA form, the CDR3 reads TGTGCCAGCAGCTTGACGCCGCTTTCGCAGTTCTTC.